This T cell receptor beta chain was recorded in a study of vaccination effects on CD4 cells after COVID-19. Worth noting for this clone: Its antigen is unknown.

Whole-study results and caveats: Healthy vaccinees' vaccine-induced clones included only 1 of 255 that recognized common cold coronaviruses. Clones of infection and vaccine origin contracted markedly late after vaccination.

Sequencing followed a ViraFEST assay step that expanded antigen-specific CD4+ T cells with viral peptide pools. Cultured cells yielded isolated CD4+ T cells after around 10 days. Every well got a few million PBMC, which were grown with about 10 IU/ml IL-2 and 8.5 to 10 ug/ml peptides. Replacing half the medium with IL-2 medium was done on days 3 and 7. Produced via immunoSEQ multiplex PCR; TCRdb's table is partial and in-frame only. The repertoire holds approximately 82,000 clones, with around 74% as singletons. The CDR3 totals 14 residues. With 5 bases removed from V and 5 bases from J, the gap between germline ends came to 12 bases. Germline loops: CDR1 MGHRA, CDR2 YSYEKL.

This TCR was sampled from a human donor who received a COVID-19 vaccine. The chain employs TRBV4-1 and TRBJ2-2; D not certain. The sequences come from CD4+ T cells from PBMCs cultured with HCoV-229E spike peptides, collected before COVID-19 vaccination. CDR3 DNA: TGCGCCAGCAGCGGACGGACGCAGACCGGGGAGCTGTTTTTT. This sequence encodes CASSGRTQTGELFF.